Sequencing of this TCR beta chain was carried out in a study of blood T cell repertoires in COVID-19. Study-level information: The United States, Italy and Spain were the sources of the acute and convalescent COVID-19 samples. From T cells, B-cell-depleted T cells, or PBMCs came the material, which was cDNA or gDNA.

This clone was detected once. Trimming left V 2 bases short and J 5 bases short, with 9 bases between. The germline V gene has CDR1 MNHNY and CDR2 SVGAGI (reference sequence). The CDR3 sequence is 13 residues long. Clones were sequenced by immunoSEQ multiplex PCR, and TCRdb holds only the in-frame ones, with some missing. The table lists about 220,000 clones, approximately 82% of them singletons. The sample was peripheral blood. The chain has TRBV6-6 and TRBJ1-1, with D perhaps TRBD1 (5 bases). This TCR derives from a man aged 50-59 years with active or convalescent COVID-19. CDR3 sequence: CASSYQGGTEAFF. In DNA form, the CDR3 reads TGTGCCAGCAGTTACCAGGGCGGAACTGAAGCTTTCTTT.